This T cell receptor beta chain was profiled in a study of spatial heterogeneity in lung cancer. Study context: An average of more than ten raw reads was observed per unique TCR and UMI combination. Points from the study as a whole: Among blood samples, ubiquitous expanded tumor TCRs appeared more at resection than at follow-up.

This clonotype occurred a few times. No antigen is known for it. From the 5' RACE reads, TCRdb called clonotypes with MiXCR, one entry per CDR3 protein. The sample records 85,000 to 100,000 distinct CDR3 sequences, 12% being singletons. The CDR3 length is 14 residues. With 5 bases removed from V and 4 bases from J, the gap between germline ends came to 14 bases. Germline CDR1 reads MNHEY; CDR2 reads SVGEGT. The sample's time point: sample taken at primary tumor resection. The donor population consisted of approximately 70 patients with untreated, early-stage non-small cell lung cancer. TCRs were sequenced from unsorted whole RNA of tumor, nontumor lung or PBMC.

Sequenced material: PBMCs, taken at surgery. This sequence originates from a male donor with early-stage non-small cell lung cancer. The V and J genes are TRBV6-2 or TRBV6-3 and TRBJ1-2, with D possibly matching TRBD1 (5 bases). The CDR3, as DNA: TGTGCCAGCAGTATTCCGGGACGGACCTATGGCTACACCTTC. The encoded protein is CASSIPGRTYGYTF.